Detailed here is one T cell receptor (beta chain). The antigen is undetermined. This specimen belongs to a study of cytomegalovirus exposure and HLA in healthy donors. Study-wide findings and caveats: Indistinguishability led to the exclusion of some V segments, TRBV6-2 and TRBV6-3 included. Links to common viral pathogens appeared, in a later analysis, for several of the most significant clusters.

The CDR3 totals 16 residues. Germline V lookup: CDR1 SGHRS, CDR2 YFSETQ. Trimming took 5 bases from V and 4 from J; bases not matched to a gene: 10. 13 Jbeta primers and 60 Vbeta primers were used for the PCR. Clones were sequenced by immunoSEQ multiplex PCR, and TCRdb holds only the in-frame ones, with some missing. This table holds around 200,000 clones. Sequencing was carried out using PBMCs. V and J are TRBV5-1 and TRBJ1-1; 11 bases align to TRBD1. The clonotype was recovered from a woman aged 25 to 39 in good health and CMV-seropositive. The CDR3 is CASRTGTGGHGTEAFF. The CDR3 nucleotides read TGCGCCAGCAGAACCGGGACAGGGGGTCATGGCACTGAAGCTTTCTTT. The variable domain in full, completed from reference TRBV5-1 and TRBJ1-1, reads KAGVTQTPRYLIKTRGQQVTLSCSPISGHRSVSWYQQTPGQGLQFLFEYFSETQRNKGNFPGRFSGRQFSNSRSEMNVSTLELGDSALYLCASRTGTGGHGTEAFFGQGTRLTVV.